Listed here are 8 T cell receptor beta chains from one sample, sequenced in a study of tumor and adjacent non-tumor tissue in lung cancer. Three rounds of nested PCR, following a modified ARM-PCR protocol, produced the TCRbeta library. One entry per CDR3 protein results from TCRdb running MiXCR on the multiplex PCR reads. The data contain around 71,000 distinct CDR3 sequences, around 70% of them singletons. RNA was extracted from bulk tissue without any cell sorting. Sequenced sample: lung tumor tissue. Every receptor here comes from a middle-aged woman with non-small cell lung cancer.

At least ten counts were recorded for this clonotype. CDR3 sequence reads: CASSLGRDTEAFF. The DNA for the CDR3 is TGTGCCAGCAGCCTGGGACGGGACACTGAAGCTTTCTTT. The chain combines TRBV6-5 with TRBJ1-1; tentatively, D is TRBD1 (5 bases). The CDR3 loop spans 13 amino acids. V lost 6 bases and J lost 3, with 11 bases in between. Per germline, CDR1 MNHEY and CDR2 SVGAGI.

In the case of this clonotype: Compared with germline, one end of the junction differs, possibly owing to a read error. DNA of the CDR3: TGTGCCAGCAGCCAATGCCGGACAGATACGCATTATTTT. This codes for CASSQCRTDTHYF. The rearrangement joins TRBV14 to TRBJ2-3, with a weak D call TRBD1 (6 bases). The length of the CDR3 is 13 residues. CDR1 SGHDN and CDR2 FVKESK come from the germline V gene.

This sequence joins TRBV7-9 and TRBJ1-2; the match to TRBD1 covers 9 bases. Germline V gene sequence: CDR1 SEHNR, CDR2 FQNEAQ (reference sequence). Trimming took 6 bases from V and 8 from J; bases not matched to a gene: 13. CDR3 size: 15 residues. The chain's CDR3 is CASRVTTGGVEGYTF. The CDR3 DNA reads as TGTGCCAGCAGAGTCACAACAGGGGGCGTCGAGGGCTACACCTTC.

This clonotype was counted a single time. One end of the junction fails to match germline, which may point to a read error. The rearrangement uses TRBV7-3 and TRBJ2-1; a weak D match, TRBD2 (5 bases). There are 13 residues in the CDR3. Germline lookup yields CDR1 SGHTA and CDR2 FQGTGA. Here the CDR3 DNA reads TGTGCCAGCTGCTTAACGTCCGGGAACGAGCAGTTCTTC. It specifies CASCLTSGNEQFF.

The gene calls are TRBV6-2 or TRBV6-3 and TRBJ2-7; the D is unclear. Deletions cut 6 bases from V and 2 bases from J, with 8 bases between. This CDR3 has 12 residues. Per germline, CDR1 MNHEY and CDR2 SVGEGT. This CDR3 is CASRQNTYEQYF. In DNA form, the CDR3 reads TGTGCCAGCAGGCAGAACACCTACGAGCAGTACTTC.

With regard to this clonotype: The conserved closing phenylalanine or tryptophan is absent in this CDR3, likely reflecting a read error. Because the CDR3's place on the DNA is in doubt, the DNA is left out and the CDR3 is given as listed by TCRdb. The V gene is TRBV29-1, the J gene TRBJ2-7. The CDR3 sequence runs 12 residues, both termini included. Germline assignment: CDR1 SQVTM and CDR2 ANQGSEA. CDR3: CSPKTSSYEQFL.

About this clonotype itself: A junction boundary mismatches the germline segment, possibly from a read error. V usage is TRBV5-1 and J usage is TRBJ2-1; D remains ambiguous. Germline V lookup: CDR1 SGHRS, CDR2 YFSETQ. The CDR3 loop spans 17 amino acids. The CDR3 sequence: CASHLTPARYSYNEQFF. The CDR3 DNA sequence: TGTGCCAGCCACTTGACCCCCGCTCGGTATTCCTACAATGAGCAGTTCTTC.

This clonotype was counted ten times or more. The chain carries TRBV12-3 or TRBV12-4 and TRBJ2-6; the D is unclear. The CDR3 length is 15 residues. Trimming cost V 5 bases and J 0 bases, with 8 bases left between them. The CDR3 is CASSPHRSGANVLTF. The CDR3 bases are TGTGCCAGCAGTCCTCACCGCTCTGGGGCCAACGTCCTGACTTTC.